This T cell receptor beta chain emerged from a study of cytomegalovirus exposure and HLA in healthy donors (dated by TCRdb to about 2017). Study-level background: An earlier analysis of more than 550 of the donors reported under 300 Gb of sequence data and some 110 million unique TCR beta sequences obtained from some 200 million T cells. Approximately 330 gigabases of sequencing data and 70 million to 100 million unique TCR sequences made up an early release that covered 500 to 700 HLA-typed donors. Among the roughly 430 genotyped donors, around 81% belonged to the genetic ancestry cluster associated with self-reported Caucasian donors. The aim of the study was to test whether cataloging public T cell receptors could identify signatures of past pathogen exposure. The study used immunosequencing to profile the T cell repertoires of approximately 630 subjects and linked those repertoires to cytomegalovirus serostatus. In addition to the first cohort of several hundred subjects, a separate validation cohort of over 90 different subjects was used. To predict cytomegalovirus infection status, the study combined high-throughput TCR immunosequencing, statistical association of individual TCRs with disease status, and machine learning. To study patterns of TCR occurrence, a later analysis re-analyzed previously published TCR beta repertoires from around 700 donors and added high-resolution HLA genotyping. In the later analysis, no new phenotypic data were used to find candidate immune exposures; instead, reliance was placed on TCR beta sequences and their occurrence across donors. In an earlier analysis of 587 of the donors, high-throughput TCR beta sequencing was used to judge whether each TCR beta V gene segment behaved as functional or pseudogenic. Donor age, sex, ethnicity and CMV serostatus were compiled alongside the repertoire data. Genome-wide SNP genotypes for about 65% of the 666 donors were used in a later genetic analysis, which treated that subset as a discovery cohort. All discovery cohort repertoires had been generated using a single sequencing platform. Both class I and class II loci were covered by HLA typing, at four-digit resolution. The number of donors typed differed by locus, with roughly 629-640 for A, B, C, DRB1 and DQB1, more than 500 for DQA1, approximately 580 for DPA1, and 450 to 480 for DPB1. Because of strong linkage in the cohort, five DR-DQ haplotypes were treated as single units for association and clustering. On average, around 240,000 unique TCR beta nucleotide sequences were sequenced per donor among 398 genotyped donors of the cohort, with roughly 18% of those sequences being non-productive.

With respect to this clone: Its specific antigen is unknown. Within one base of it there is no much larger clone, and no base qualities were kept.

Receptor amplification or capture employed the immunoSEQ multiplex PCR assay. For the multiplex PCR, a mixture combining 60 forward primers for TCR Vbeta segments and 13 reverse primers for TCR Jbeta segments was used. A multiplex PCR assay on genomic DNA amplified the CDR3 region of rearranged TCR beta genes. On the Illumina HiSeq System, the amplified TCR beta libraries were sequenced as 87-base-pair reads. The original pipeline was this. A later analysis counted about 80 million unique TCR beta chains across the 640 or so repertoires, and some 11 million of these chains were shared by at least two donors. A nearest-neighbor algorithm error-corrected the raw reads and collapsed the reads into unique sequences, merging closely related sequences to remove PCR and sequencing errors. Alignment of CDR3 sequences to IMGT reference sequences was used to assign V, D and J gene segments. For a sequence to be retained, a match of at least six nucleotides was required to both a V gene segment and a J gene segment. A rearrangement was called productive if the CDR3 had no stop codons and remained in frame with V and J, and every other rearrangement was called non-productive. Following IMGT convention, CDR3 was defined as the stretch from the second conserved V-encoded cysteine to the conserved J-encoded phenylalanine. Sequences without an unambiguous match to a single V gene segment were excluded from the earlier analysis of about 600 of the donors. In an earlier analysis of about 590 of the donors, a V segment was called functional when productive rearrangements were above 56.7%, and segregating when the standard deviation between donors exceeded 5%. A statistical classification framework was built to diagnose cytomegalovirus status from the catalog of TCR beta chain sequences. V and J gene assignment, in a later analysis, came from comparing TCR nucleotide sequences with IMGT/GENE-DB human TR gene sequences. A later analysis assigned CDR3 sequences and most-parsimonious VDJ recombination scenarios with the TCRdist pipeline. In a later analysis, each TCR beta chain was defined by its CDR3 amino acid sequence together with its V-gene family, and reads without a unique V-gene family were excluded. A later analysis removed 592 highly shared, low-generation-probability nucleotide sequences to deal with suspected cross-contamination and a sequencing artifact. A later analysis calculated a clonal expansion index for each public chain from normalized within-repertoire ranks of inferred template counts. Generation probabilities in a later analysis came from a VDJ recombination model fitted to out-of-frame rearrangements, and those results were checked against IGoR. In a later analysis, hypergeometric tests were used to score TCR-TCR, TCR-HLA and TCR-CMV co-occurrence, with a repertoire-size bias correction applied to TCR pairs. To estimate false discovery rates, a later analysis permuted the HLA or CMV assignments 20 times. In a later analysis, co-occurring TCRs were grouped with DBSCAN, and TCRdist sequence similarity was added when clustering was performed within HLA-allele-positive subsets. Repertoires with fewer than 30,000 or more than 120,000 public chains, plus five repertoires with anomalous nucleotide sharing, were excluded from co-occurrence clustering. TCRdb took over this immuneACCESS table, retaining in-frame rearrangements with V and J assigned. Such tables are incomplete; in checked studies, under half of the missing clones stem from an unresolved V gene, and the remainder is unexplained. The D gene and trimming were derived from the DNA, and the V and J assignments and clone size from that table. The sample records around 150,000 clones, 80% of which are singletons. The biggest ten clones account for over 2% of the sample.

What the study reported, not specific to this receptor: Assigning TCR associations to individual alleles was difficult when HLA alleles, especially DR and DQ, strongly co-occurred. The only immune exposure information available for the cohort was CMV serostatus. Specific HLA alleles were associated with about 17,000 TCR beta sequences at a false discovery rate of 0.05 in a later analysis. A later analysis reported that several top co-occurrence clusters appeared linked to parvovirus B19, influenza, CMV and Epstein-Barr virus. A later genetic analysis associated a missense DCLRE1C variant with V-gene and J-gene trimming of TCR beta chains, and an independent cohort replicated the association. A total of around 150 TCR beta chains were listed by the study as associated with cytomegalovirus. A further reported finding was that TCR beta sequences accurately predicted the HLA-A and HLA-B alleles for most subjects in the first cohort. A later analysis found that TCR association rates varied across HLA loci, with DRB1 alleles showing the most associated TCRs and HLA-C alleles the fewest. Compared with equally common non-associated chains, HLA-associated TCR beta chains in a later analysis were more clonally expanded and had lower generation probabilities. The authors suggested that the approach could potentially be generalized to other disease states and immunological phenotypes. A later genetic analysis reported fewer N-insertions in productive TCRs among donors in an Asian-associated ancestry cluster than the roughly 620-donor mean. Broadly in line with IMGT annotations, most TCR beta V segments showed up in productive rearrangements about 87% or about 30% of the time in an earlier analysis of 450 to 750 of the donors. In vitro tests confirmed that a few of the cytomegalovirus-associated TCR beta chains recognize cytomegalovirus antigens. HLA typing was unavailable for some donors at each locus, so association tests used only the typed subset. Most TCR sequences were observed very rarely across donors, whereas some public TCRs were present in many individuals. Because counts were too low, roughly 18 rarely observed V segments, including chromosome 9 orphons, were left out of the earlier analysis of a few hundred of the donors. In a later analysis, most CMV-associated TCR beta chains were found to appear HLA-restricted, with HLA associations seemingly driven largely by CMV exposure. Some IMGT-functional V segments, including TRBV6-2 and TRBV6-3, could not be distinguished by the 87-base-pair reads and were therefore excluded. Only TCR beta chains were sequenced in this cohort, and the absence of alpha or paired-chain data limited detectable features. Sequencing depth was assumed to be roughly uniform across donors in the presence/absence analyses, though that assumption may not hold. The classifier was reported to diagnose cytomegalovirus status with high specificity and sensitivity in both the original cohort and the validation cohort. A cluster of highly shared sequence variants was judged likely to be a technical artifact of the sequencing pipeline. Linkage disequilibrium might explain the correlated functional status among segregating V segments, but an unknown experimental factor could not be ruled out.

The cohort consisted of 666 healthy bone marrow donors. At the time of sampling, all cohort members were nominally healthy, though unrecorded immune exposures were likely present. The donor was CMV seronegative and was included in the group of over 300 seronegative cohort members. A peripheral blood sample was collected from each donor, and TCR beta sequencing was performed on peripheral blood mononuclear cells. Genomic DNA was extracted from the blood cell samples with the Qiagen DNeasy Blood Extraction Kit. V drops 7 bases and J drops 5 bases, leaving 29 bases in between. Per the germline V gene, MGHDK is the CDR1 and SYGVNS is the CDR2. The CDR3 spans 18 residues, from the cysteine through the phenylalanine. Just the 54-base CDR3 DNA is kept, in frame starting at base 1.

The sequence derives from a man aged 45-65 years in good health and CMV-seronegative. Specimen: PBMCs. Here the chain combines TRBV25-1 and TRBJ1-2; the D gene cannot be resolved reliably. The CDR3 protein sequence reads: CASKGSPTFRLRAYGYTF. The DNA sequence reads TGTGCCAGCAAGGGATCGCCCACCTTCCGACTACGTGCATATGGCTACACCTTC.